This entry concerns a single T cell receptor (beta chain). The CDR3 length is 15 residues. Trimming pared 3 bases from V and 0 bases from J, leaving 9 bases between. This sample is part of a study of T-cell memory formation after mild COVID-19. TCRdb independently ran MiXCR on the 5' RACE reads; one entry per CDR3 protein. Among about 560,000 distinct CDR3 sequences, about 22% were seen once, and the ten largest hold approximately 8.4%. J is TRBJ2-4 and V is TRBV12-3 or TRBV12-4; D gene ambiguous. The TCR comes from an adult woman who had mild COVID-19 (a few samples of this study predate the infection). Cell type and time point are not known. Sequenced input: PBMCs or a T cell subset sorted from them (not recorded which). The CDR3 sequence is CASSFGLLAKNIQYF. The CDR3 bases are TGTGCCAGCAGTTTCGGCCTTCTAGCCAAAAACATTCAGTACTTC.